This TCR beta chain comes out of a study of shared clonotypes between healthy human individuals. Study overall: A donor's plate count was three for CD4 naive and three for CD4 memory; CD8 naive had two and CD8 memory one. Study outcomes and limitations: Lower generation probabilities were found for non-shared clonotypes than for those shared by all four donors.

About this clone itself: Its matching antigen is unknown.

The CDR3 sequence is 14 residues long. The V end lost 0 bases, the J end lost 2 bases, and 7 bases lay between the germline ends. From germline, CDR1 is LNHNV and CDR2 YYDKDF (reference sequence). The test was conducted at deep level. The repertoire was sequenced with immunoSEQ multiplex PCR; TCRdb's copy has only in-frame clones and lacks some. The profile shows some 2,500,000 clones, about 90% of them singletons. The sequence came from a man younger than 30 in good health. Some clones in this sample may be carry-over from other donors' samples. This chain links TRBV15 with TRBJ1-2, with no clear D. Source material: naive CD4+ T cells from PBMCs. Subset described: CD45RA+ positively selected. CDR3 nucleotide sequence: TGTGCCACCAGCAGAGATGGGCAAAACTATGGCTACACCTTC. This encodes CATSRDGQNYGYTF.